This entry lists 26 T cell receptor beta chains sequenced from one sample in a study of post-analysis software for immune sequencing data (dated by TCRdb to about 2015). Antigens for these TCRs are unknown. The library came from PCR. Sequenced using an Illumina HiSeq 2500. To reduce PCR and sequencing biases, unique molecular identifiers were incorporated into the TCR beta cDNA libraries. Using fastp at Q25 and MiXCR, TCRdb reprocessed the public reads and kept productive beta chains. Duplicate CDR3 protein sequences are folded into a single record with the most common DNA and genes. This sample has hundreds of thousands of distinct CDR3 sequences in its table, and 40% to 50% of those were observed once. Around 1.7% of the sample lies in the top ten. What the research found in general, with its limitations: Several TRBV segments, including TRBV5-6, TRBV5-1 and TRBV20-1, were significantly more frequent in patients than controls.

Sequencing was carried out using blood. These receptors were taken from a girl between 10 and 17 years old with multiple sclerosis.

There are a few counts of this clonotype. The chain couples TRBV5-1 to TRBJ1-6; 9 bases are a match to TRBD1. This CDR3 has 17 amino acids. The ends lost 4 bases at V and 0 bases at J; junction bases unmatched: 5. Germline V gene data show CDR1 as SGHRS and CDR2 as YFSETQ. CDR3 nucleotides: TGCGCCAGCAGCCCCGGGACAGGGAGCTCCTATAATTCACCCCTCCACTTT. As protein: CASSPGTGSSYNSPLHF.

This clonotype was recorded a few times. The V and J genes are TRBV10-3 and TRBJ2-5, with no clear D. This CDR3 has 15 residues. With 6 bases removed from V and 2 bases from J, the gap between germline ends came to 16 bases. CDR1 ENHRY and CDR2 SYGVKD come from the germline V gene. The CDR3 DNA reads as TGTGCCATCAGGAGCCACAAAGCTCAACAAGAGACCCAGTACTTC. Its translation: CAIRSHKAQQETQYF.

The rearrangement uses TRBV5-1 and TRBJ2-7, with D tentatively TRBD2 (5 bases). The CDR3 extends over 15 amino acids. With 0 bases removed from V and 4 bases from J, the gap between germline ends came to 14 bases. CDR1 and CDR2 from the germline V gene are SGHRS and YFSETQ. The CDR3 DNA reads as TGCGCCAGCAGCTTGGGTGGTGTACTAGGGTACGAGCAGTACTTC. This encodes CASSLGGVLGYEQYF.

This chain connects TRBV12-3 or TRBV12-4 to TRBJ2-7; D possibly matches TRBD1 or TRBD2 (5 bases each). CDR3 length: 15 amino acids. Trimming removed 6 bases from V and 0 bases from J, with 15 bases in between. CDR3 loop: CASRAGTLGSYEQYF. DNA of the CDR3: TGTGCCAGCAGAGCTGGGACCCTCGGCTCCTACGAGCAGTACTTC.

This clonotype was detected only a few times. With a much larger clone just one base away, this may be a read error. The chain carries TRBV7-3 and TRBJ2-1, with 7 bases that match TRBD1. Germline assignment: CDR1 SGHTA and CDR2 FQGTGA. The CDR3 is made up of 15 amino acids. V shed 3 bases and J 4 bases; nucleotides not matched to a gene: 6. The CDR3 reads CASSFVRQGYNEQFF. Here the CDR3 DNA reads TGTGCCAGCAGCTTCGTCAGACAGGGTTACAATGAGCAGTTCTTC.

This chain joins TRBV28 and TRBJ2-1, with D perhaps TRBD2 (6 bases). The V end lost 3 bases, the J end lost 7 bases, and 13 bases lay between the germline ends. The germline V gene encodes CDR1 MDHEN and CDR2 SYDVKM. The CDR3 sequence is 14 residues long. The CDR3 protein is CASSFDGSVNEQFF. Written as DNA, the CDR3 is TGTGCCAGCAGTTTCGACGGGAGCGTAAATGAGCAGTTCTTC.

The genes are TRBV24-1 and TRBJ2-1, with 14 bases that match TRBD2. Germline V gene lookup returns CDR1 KGHDR and CDR2 SFDVKD. V trimming: 3 bases; J trimming: 0 bases; junction bases outside the gene matches: 6. This CDR3 has 19 residues. The CDR3 sequence: CATSDPGLAGAHSYNEQFF. The CDR3, as DNA: TGTGCCACCAGTGATCCGGGACTAGCGGGAGCCCACTCCTACAATGAGCAGTTCTTC.

This sequence joins TRBV4-1 and TRBJ1-2, with a tentative D call TRBD1 (6 bases). There are 13 residues in the CDR3. V was cut by 3 bases and J by 8 bases, with 13 bases left in between. Germline V gene lookup returns CDR1 MGHRA and CDR2 YSYEKL. The CDR3 nucleotides read TGCGCCAGCAGCCAGGGGGCACGAGGGGGCTACACCTTC. Translating gives CASSQGARGGYTF.

The V gene is TRBV12-3 or TRBV12-4, the J gene TRBJ2-7, with D possibly being TRBD1 (5 bases). CDR3 size: 14 residues. V was cut by 5 bases and J by 7 bases, with 18 bases left in between. This CDR3 is CASSLPQGLGEQYF. The CDR3 bases are TGTGCCAGCAGTCTTCCTCAGGGATTGGGAGAGCAGTACTTC.

The CDR3 reads CASSRGGTGTNEKLFF. CDR3 in DNA: TGCGCCAGCAGCCGAGGAGGCACAGGGACTAATGAAAAACTGTTTTTT. J is TRBJ1-4 and V is TRBV4-1; maybe TRBD1 (6 bases). Germline assignment: CDR1 MGHRA and CDR2 YSYEKL. V gave up 4 bases and J gave up 2 bases, with 14 bases separating them. This CDR3 spans 16 amino acids.

The table lists this clonotype with many counts. This rearrangement joins TRBV18 to TRBJ1-2, with a tentative D call TRBD1 (5 bases). With 8 bases removed from V and 3 bases from J, the gap between germline ends came to 13 bases. Germline assignment: CDR1 KGHSH and CDR2 LQKENI. The CDR3 contains 13 residues. CDR3: CASSPGTDYGYTF. For the CDR3, the DNA is TGTGCCAGCAGTCCCGGGACGGACTATGGCTACACCTTC.

This clonotype was counted only a few times. V is TRBV5-1 and J is TRBJ2-5; 8 bases fit TRBD1. Matching the DNA end better, TRBJ2-7 makes the J call doubtful. The CDR3 runs to 13 residues. CDR1 SGHRS and CDR2 YFSETQ come from the germline V gene. CDR3 sequence reads: CASSAGQAGEQYF. In DNA, the CDR3 is TGCGCCAGCAGCGCGGGACAGGCGGGCGAGCAGTACTTC.

The chain carries TRBV12-3 or TRBV12-4 and TRBJ2-4; TRBD2 matches at 8 bases. The tail of the sequence fits TRBJ2-7 better, so the J call may be wrong. This CDR3 has 15 amino acids. CDR3 region: CASSSSGSSKDEQYF. For the CDR3, the DNA is TGTGCCAGCAGTTCGAGCGGGAGCTCCAAAGACGAGCAGTACTTC.

The chain uses TRBV4-1 and TRBJ1-5; possibly TRBD1 for D (5 bases). Germline-derived CDR1 and CDR2 are MGHRA and YSYEKL. Trimming took 0 bases from V and 9 from J, leaving 9 bases between them. The CDR3 totals 13 residues. The CDR3 spells CASSQDEGRPQHF. The CDR3 DNA reads as TGCGCCAGCAGCCAAGATGAGGGACGGCCCCAGCATTTT.

CDR3 nucleotide sequence: TGCGCCAGCAGCTTGCGCGGGGGCGGGACTGAAGCTTTCTTT. Translating it yields CASSLRGGGTEAFF. The J gene is TRBJ1-1, the V gene TRBV5-1, with D maybe TRBD1 (6 bases). The V and J ends lost 1 base and 5 bases respectively, with 12 bases between them. The CDR3 extends over 14 amino acids. The germline CDR1 and CDR2 sequences are SGHRS and YFSETQ.

The J gene is TRBJ2-5, the V gene TRBV12-3 or TRBV12-4, with 8 nucleotides matching TRBD2. This CDR3 comprises 13 residues. Germline trimming cut 6 bases from V and 5 bases from J; bases unmatched to any gene: 5. CDR3: CASRGLGSETQYF. For the CDR3, the DNA is TGTGCCAGCAGGGGACTAGGAAGTGAGACCCAGTACTTC.

The chain recombines TRBV29-1 with TRBJ2-7, with 10 bases lining up with TRBD2. The germline CDR1 and CDR2 sequences are SQVTM and ANQGSEA. V lost 0 bases and J lost 0; bases outside the gene matches: 2. The CDR3 runs 15 residues. The CDR3 here is CSVEDGTSVSYEQYF. CDR3 in DNA: TGCAGCGTTGAAGATGGGACTAGCGTCTCCTACGAGCAGTACTTC.

The V and J genes are TRBV5-4 and TRBJ1-1; D gene uncertain. The CDR3 extends over 12 amino acids. The germline gives CDR1 SGHNT, CDR2 YYREEE (reference sequence). V was shortened by 4 bases and J by 4 bases, with 8 bases between the two germline ends. The CDR3 sequence: CASSPWGTEAFF. DNA for the CDR3: TGTGCCAGCAGCCCTTGGGGCACTGAAGCTTTCTTT.

This clonotype was counted a few times. This rearrangement joins TRBV6-5 to TRBJ2-7; D possibly corresponds to TRBD1 (5 bases). Germline V gene lookup returns CDR1 MNHEY and CDR2 SVGAGI. V dropped 0 bases and J dropped 3 bases, with 9 bases sitting between them. CDR3 length: 14 residues. This CDR3 is CASSYSQGYYEQYF. The CDR3, as DNA: TGTGCCAGCAGTTACTCTCAGGGTTACTACGAGCAGTACTTC.

The rearrangement uses TRBV6-5 and TRBJ2-1, with 10 bases lining up with TRBD1. The CDR3 loop spans 15 amino acids. Germline V gene lookup returns CDR1 MNHEY and CDR2 SVGAGI. V lost 2 bases and J lost 3; bases outside the gene matches: 1. The CDR3 nucleotides are TGTGCCAGCAGTTACGGGACAGGGGACTACAATGAGCAGTTCTTC. Translation: CASSYGTGDYNEQFF.

The chain is built from TRBV28 and TRBJ2-5; no clear D. Germline V CDR1 and CDR2: MDHEN, SYDVKM. CDR3 length: 14 residues. Between the trimmed V and J ends, which lost 3 bases and 1 base, there was a span of 9 bases. CDR3 sequence (DNA): TGTGCCAGCAGTTTTTCTGCCACCCAAGAGACCCAGTACTTC. Translated: CASSFSATQETQYF.

A single count supports this clonotype. This sequence joins TRBV20-1 and TRBJ2-1, with D perhaps matching TRBD2 (6 bases). This CDR3 comprises 13 residues. V gave up 6 bases and J gave up 10 bases, with 19 bases separating them. CDR1 is DFQATT, CDR2 SNEGSKA, per germline (reference sequence). In nucleotides, the CDR3 is TGCAGTGCCAGCCGGACCGGGGAGGTGGAGCAGTTCTTC. This translates into CSASRTGEVEQFF.

This clonotype was seen only a few times. This chain connects TRBV29-1 to TRBJ2-1; tentatively, D is TRBD1 (6 bases). The CDR3 runs to 12 residues. Germline V lookup: CDR1 SQVTM, CDR2 ANQGSEA. Deletions cut 4 bases from V and 3 bases from J, with 7 bases between. The chain's CDR3 is CSVGTDYNEQFF. CDR3 nucleotide sequence: TGCAGCGTTGGGACAGACTACAATGAGCAGTTCTTC.

The chain uses TRBV15 and TRBJ2-7, with 7 bases identical to TRBD2. Looked up from germline, CDR1 is LNHNV and CDR2 is YYDKDF (reference sequence). The J segment lost 2 bases and the V segment lost 5 bases, leaving 6 bases of the junction unmatched. There are 14 residues in the CDR3. The CDR3 DNA is TGTGCCACCAGCCAAGGGAGGGGACCCTACGAGCAGTACTTC. The encoded protein is CATSQGRGPYEQYF.

The chain joins TRBV12-3 or TRBV12-4 to TRBJ2-1, with 8 bases fitting TRBD2. With V trimmed by 5 bases and J by 9 bases, 12 bases remained unmatched. This CDR3 is built from 15 residues. Written as DNA, the CDR3 is TGTGCCAGCAGTCTCAGGGGACTCGCGGGAGGTGAGCAGTTCTTC. It translates to CASSLRGLAGGEQFF.

The chain combines TRBV2 with TRBJ2-4; possible D gene TRBD1, 6 bases. The DNA end favors TRBJ2-7, so the J call may be wrong. The CDR3 covers 13 residues. The germline V gene has CDR1 SNHLY and CDR2 FYNNEI. The chain's CDR3 is CASSDAGEYEQYF. CDR3 nucleotides: TGTGCCAGCAGTGACGCAGGGGAGTACGAGCAGTACTTC.